This is a list of T cell receptor beta chains from one sample in a study of cytomegalovirus exposure and HLA in healthy donors. TCRdb's copy holds only in-frame clones and misses some; the assay was immunoSEQ multiplex PCR. The profile shows fewer than 200,000 clones, about nine tenths of them singletons. Sequencing used PBMCs. The receptors originated from a woman aged 25 to 39 in good health and CMV-seronegative. Both conserved end residues are trimmed from each CDR3.

V gene	J gene	CDR3 protein
TRBV7-3	TRBJ1-5	ASSSQPGQPQH
TRBV4-3	TRBJ2-2	ASSYNWGFNTGELF
TRBV5-4	TRBJ2-7	ASSLGRGSYEQY
TRBV6-5	TRBJ2-7	ASLKLAAAYEQY
TRBV5-1	TRBJ1-4	ASSSQGAQEKLF
TRBV5-1	TRBJ2-3	ASSFLAGGSTDTQY
TRBV19	TRBJ1-1	ASKTSGGVPEAF
TRBV5-1	.	ASGGQGDYEQY
TRBV4-1	TRBJ1-5	ASSQKDSSNQPQH
TRBV19	TRBJ2-1	ASSIGGSGRAWNEQF
TRBV5-1	TRBJ2-2	ASSLEGTGELF
TRBV2	TRBJ2-3	ASRKDRYTDTQY
TRBV7-9	TRBJ2-1	ASSSPGTVYNEQF
TRBV7-5	TRBJ2-7	VYLQPRRDEQY
TRBV7-3	TRBJ2-5	ASSLRLETQY
TRBV18	TRBJ2-2	ASSRNTGTGELF
TRBV15	TRBJ2-1	ATSPPSLAGANEQF
TRBV6-1	TRBJ2-7	ASRRHPYEQY
TRBV4-1	TRBJ1-1	ASSQDLRGQGILPEAF
TRBV19	TRBJ1-1	ASSIGRSPMNTEAF
TRBV11-3	TRBJ2-2	ASSPGQGNTGELF
TRBV11-2	TRBJ2-7	ASSLDIFGKTPYEQY
TRBV5-1	TRBJ1-2	ASSTTGGADGYT
TRBV6-1	TRBJ1-2	ASSELDKGVWYGYT
TRBV2	TRBJ1-1	ASSMDRANTEAF
TRBV28	TRBJ2-3	ASKPPSTDTQY
TRBV6-4	TRBJ2-3	ASSDSASGGANTQY
TRBV28	TRBJ2-4	ASSLRAGGLDIQY
TRBV7-3	TRBJ1-1	ASSLTSVAEAF
TRBV14	TRBJ1-2	ASSRDGGYGYT
TRBV29-1	TRBJ1-2	SVEDLDREAKGYT
TRBV6-5	TRBJ2-7	ASNSGLSSYEQY
TRBV5-1	TRBJ1-4	ASSLASRDRDEKLF
TRBV9	TRBJ2-3	ASSVRGLAGSDTQY
TRBV4-3	TRBJ1-3	ASSQDPETGNTIY
TRBV7-6	TRBJ1-1	ASSLGGTMNTEAF
TRBV9	TRBJ1-4	ASSVGMRDQGGEKLF
TRBV5-1	TRBJ2-7	ASSLAGAESSYEQY
TRBV19	TRBJ2-7	ASSISSQGSYEQY
TRBV6-5	TRBJ2-1	ASSYSNPNYNEQF
TRBV11-2	TRBJ2-3	ASSDRDPRTDTQY
TRBV27	TRBJ1-5	ASRRQGSSSNQPQH
TRBV7-3	TRBJ2-5	ASSLTGIKETQY
TRBV7-2	TRBJ2-7	ASSPGVGGSYEQY
TRBV6-5	TRBJ1-4	ASSSLGVGFNEKLF
TRBV6-1	TRBJ1-2	ASSEIGTGVNYGYT
TRBV28	TRBJ2-5	ASSRGPGMYQETQY
TRBV14	TRBJ2-2	ASSHRANTGELF
TRBV27	TRBJ1-5	ASSSGQGYQPQH
TRBV5-1	TRBJ2-5	ASSLEGGFPETQY
TRBV5-4	TRBJ2-7	ASSLDRSNYEQY
TRBV7-9	TRBJ2-1	ASTPQDYNEQF
TRBV27	TRBJ2-1	ASSSASLPALAYNEQF
TRBV5-4	TRBJ2-7	ASSSPSGTTYEQY
TRBV5-1	TRBJ1-4	ASSLESTNEKLF